The 16 T cell receptor beta chains listed next were all sequenced from one sample in a study of cytomegalovirus exposure and HLA in healthy donors. The PCR made use of 60 Vbeta and 13 Jbeta primers. Only in-frame clones appear in the TCRdb table, and some are missing; sequencing was by immunoSEQ multiplex PCR. The profile shows 65,000 to 85,000 clones, around 73% of them singletons. Sequencing was done on a sample of PBMCs. The receptors come from a woman aged 40 to 49 in good health and CMV-seropositive.

This chain connects TRBV29-1 to TRBJ2-1; 11 bases agree with TRBD1. CDR3 length: 13 amino acids. Germline values: CDR1 SQVTM, CDR2 ANQGSEA. V was clipped by 8 bases and J by 8 bases; unmatched bases: 8. The chain's CDR3 is CSTSGTGGYEQFF. The CDR3 coding sequence is TGCAGCACCTCCGGGACAGGGGGTTATGAGCAGTTCTTC.

The table lists this clone with a few counts. A much larger clone lies a single base off, so this may be a read error. The rearrangement joins TRBV11-2 to TRBJ1-1; D call uncertain. This CDR3 is 11 amino acids long. Trimming cost V 5 bases and J 1 base, with 2 bases left between them. From germline, CDR1 is SGHAT and CDR2 FQNNGV. The CDR3 spells CASSQNTEAFF. In nucleotides, the CDR3 is TGTGCCAGCAGCCAGAACACTGAAGCTTTCTTT.

The chain couples TRBV7-2 to TRBJ2-2, with D maybe TRBD1 (5 bases). Deletions cut 5 bases from V and 6 bases from J, with 10 bases between. Per germline, CDR1 SGHTA and CDR2 FQGNSA. The CDR3 spans 13 residues. CDR3 in DNA: TGTGCCAGCAGCAAGCAAGGGGCCGGGGAGCTGTTTTTT. Translating it yields CASSKQGAGELFF.

This clone is a singleton in its sample. The V gene is TRBV9, the J gene TRBJ2-1; possibly TRBD2 for D (6 bases). Germline V gives CDR1 SGDLS, CDR2 YYNGEE. The V end was cut by 0 bases, the J end by 4 bases, with 11 bases between. The length of the CDR3 is 15 residues. CDR3 residues: CASSVGGVEYNEQFF. The DNA for the CDR3 is TGTGCCAGCAGCGTAGGGGGGGTCGAATACAATGAGCAGTTCTTC.

The rearrangement joins TRBV5-6 to TRBJ2-1, with 8 nucleotides matching TRBD2. The CDR3 covers 16 residues. The J segment lost 4 bases and the V segment lost 0 bases, leaving 6 bases of the junction unmatched. CDR1 is SGHDT, CDR2 YYEEEE, per germline. The CDR3 sequence is CASSLGTGGGYNEQFF. DNA of the CDR3: TGTGCCAGCAGCTTGGGAACGGGGGGGGGATACAATGAGCAGTTCTTC.

The gene calls are TRBV2 and TRBJ1-3; a weak D match, TRBD1 (5 bases). The CDR3 is 14 residues long. The ends were cut back, 7 bases at V and 0 bases at J, with 10 bases in the middle. From germline, CDR1 is SNHLY and CDR2 FYNNEI. CDR3 DNA: TGTGCCAGCACACAGGACCACTCTGGAAACACCATATATTTT. It yields the protein CASTQDHSGNTIYF.

Concerning this clone: A read error may account for a junction end that differs from germline. The V gene is TRBV19, the J gene TRBJ2-1, with 8 positions matching TRBD2. This CDR3 spans 15 amino acids. Germline values: CDR1 LNHDA, CDR2 SQIVND (reference sequence). The CDR3 protein is CAGSADGRGDNEQFF. CDR3 in DNA: TGTGCCGGTAGCGCCGACGGGAGGGGGGACAATGAGCAGTTCTTC.

V and J are TRBV6-1 and TRBJ2-3, with D possibly TRBD2 on 6 matching bases. Germline V gene lookup returns CDR1 MNHNS and CDR2 SASEGT. V was clipped by 11 bases and J by 0 bases, with 18 bases between them. CDR3 length equals 15 residues. CDR3: CAHQGGRVSTDTQYF. Here the CDR3 DNA reads TGTGCCCACCAAGGAGGGAGAGTAAGCACAGATACGCAGTATTTT.

This clone was recorded only once. The chain combines TRBV15 with TRBJ2-7, with D hard to call. Germline CDR1 and CDR2: LNHNV and YYDKDF (reference sequence). This CDR3 comprises 13 residues. Trimming cost V 0 bases and J 3 bases, with 6 bases left between them. CDR3 DNA: TGTGCCACCAGCAGAGATCTTCTCTACGAGCAGTACTTC. It codes for CATSRDLLYEQYF. Variable domain in full (rest from reference TRBV15 and TRBJ2-7): DAMVIQNPRYQVTQFGKPVTLSCSQTLNHNVMYWYQQKSSQAPKLLFHYYDKDFNNEADTPDNFQSRRPNTSFCFLDIRSPGLGDTAMYLCATSRDLLYEQYFGPGTRLTVT.

A note on this clone: The junction differs from germline at one of its ends, possibly a read error. The chain uses TRBV7-9 and TRBJ2-1; 8 positions match TRBD2. Germline V lookup: CDR1 SEHNR, CDR2 FQNEAQ (reference sequence). This CDR3 contains 16 residues. The CDR3 DNA follows: TGTTCCAGCAGCTTGGGCATAGCGGGGCCCTACAATGAGCAGTTCTTC. It encodes CSSSLGIAGPYNEQFF. Complete variable domain (other parts from reference TRBV7-9 and TRBJ2-1): DTGVSQNPRHKITKRGQNVTFRCDPISEHNRLYWYRQTLGQGPEFLTYFQNEAQLEKSRLLSDRFSAERPKGSFSTLEIQRTEQGDSAMYLCSSSLGIAGPYNEQFFGPGTRLTVL.

This clone was seen once. The V and J genes are TRBV21-1 and TRBJ1-2; the table's D call, TRBD1, has no DNA check behind it. TRBV21-1 is recorded as a pseudogene. This CDR3 is built from 12 residues. CDR3 region: CASSTDSYGYTF. The CDR3 DNA reads as TGTGCCAGCAGCACTGACAGCTATGGCTACACCTTC.

This clone came up once. The chain recombines TRBV7-9 with TRBJ2-1, with D maybe TRBD1 (6 bases). This CDR3 contains 16 residues. Trimming stripped 2 bases from V and 9 bases from J, with 20 bases between. Germline CDR1 is SEHNR and CDR2 is FQNEAQ (reference sequence). CDR3 loop: CASSLRADSAMGEQFF. The DNA of the CDR3 is TGTGCCAGCAGCTTAAGGGCGGACAGCGCCATGGGTGAGCAGTTCTTC.

This clone was seen just once. The chain couples TRBV28 to TRBJ2-1, with TRBD1 matching over 8 bases. Germline CDR1 MDHEN, CDR2 SYDVKM. This CDR3 is 15 amino acids long. Unmatched junction bases numbered 7, after V lost 6 bases and J lost 3 bases. The CDR3 nucleotides read TGTGCCAGCAGCCCGACAGGGGTTATCTACAATGAGCAGTTCTTC. As protein: CASSPTGVIYNEQFF.

The rearrangement uses TRBV27 and TRBJ1-5, with TRBD1 matching 9 bases. Germline V gives CDR1 MNHEY, CDR2 SMNVEV (reference sequence). The CDR3 covers 15 residues. J lost 5 bases, V lost 6 bases, and 8 bases had no gene match. CDR3 in DNA: TGTGCCAGCAGCCCGGACAGGGGAAACCATCAGCCCCAGCATTTT. It specifies CASSPDRGNHQPQHF.

The chain recombines TRBV27 with TRBJ2-3, with TRBD1 as a possible D gene (6 bases). CDR1 MNHEY and CDR2 SMNVEV come from the germline V gene (reference sequence). The V end lost 3 bases, the J end lost 0 bases, and 13 bases lay between the germline ends. The CDR3 has 16 amino acids. The CDR3 region has the DNA TGTGCCAGCAGTTTCTCGACAGGCGCTAGCACAGATACGCAGTATTTT. Amino acids: CASSFSTGASTDTQYF.

This clone is classed as large. This chain links TRBV4-1 with TRBJ1-3; no clear D. Germline CDR1 reads MGHRA; CDR2 reads YSYEKL. Trimming took 4 bases from V and 2 from J, leaving 24 bases between them. CDR3 length: 19 amino acids. For the CDR3, the DNA is TGCGCCAGCAGCCGATCGAATTTGTTCGCCGGGTTCGCTGGAAACACCATATATTTT. Encoded protein: CASSRSNLFAGFAGNTIYF.